The T cell receptor beta chain under discussion was sequenced for a study of OX40 agonist ivuxolimab in advanced cancers. Study in general: Partial responses were observed in three patients, of whom one had hepatocellular carcinoma and two had cutaneous melanoma.

Trimming shortened V by 7 bases and J by 5 bases, and 16 bases separated the two germline ends. This CDR3 is built from 13 residues. Germline CDR1 SGDLS, CDR2 YYNGEE. Details on this clone: The antigen is undetermined.

Study observations and caveats: Circulating CD4+ and CD8+ T cells showed clonal expansion by week 6 at 0.1 to 3.0 mg/kg.

The protocol was immunoSEQ multiplex PCR, while the TCRdb copy is restricted to in-frame clones and leaves out a portion. This table has fewer than 100,000 clones, about 89% appearing once. This chain joins TRBV9 and TRBJ2-7, with D possibly matching TRBD2 (6 bases). The sample consisted of CD4+ or CD8+ T cells sorted from blood, taken in a trial of the OX40 agonist ivuxolimab. This clonotype was sampled from an adult with an advanced solid tumor such as melanoma, head and neck, liver or kidney cancer. CDR3 DNA sequence: TGTGCCAGCGGGGCGGGGTTAAGGGACGAGCAGTACTTC. It is translated as CASGAGLRDEQYF.